In its sample, the clone carrying this T cell receptor (beta chain) ranks as medium-sized. Via MiXCR, TCRdb re-called the PCR reads, giving one row per CDR3 protein. This sample carries a few thousand distinct CDR3 sequences, around a sixth of them seen once, and the ten largest clones take 8.2%. The germline CDR1 and CDR2 sequences are SEHNR and FQNEAQ (reference sequence). Trimming shortened V by 1 base and J by 2 bases, and 18 bases separated the two germline ends. There are 18 residues in the CDR3. These data are taken from a study of molecular identifiers for immune sequencing clone quantification.

The TCR was taken from a human donor in good health. Some libraries in this study had Jurkat cell RNA spiked in. What was sequenced was naive CD8+ T cells from blood, with Jurkat cell RNA spiked in. Specified subset: FACS-sorted CD8+CD4-CCR7+CD45RA+ naive T cells. The V call is TRBV7-9, the J call TRBJ2-1; D might be TRBD1 or TRBD2, each matching 6 bases. DNA of the CDR3: TGTGCCAGCAGCTTAGTCGGAGGGGGTCGTCCCCCCTACAATGAGCAGTTCTTC. This gives the protein CASSLVGGGRPPYNEQFF.